The clone carrying this TCR beta chain came up a few times. Its antigen remains unidentified. The second PCR ran 7 to 11 cycles with a sample-barcoded 5' primer and J-beta primers. One entry per CDR3 protein results from TCRdb running MiXCR on the 5' RACE reads. The table lists 550,000 to 600,000 distinct CDR3 sequences, around 48% of them singletons. This entry belongs to a study of blood T cells in healthy people across ages. Study as a whole: In model experiments, template switching was able to capture about one barcoded beta molecule for every two T cells that were present.

Germline lookup yields CDR1 SGHAT and CDR2 FQNNGV. CDR3 length: 14 residues. With each sample, at least 5.5 micrograms of total RNA were extracted. Study results and caveats: In older individuals, TCR beta diversity per million T cells was lower, falling roughly linearly with age. It was not possible, with unsorted PBMCs, to conclusively compare naive and antigen-experienced cells.

The TCR was taken from a man of 80 years or more in good health. Sequenced sample: blood. The J gene is TRBJ2-5, the V gene TRBV11-2; TRBD2 matches 12 bases. The assigned J gene may be wrong: the sequence end matches TRBJ2-7 better. In DNA form, the CDR3 reads TGTGCCAGCAGAGGACTAGCGGGGCCCTACGAGCAGTACTTC. The encoded protein is CASRGLAGPYEQYF.